The rows below give T cell receptor beta chains drawn from one sample of a study of shared clonotypes between healthy human individuals. The method was immunoSEQ multiplex PCR; TCRdb's version includes in-frame clones alone and lacks a portion of them. The table has a few million clones, approximately 94% seen once. The sample consisted of naive CD4+ T cells sorted from blood. The receptors shown here come from a man between 18 and 35 years old in good health. The CDR3 runs from the conserved cysteine through the conserved F or W. D genes are given only for firm matches. Expanded clones get a size class; other rows say once, few or many, or leave the size out.

J gene: TRBJ1-4
D gene: .
V gene: TRBV7-9
clone size: .
CDR3 DNA: TGTGCCAGCACCCCAGGAGAAAGGGAAAAACTGTTTTTT
CDR3 protein: CASTPGEREKLFF

J gene: TRBJ1-1
D gene: .
V gene: TRBV2
clone size: few
CDR3 DNA: TGTGCCAGCAGTGAAGAGGGGACCACTGAAGCTTTCTTT
CDR3 protein: CASSEEGTTEAFF

J gene: TRBJ2-7
D gene: TRBD1
V gene: TRBV14
clone size: .
CDR3 DNA: TGTGCCAGCAGCCTTTTTCCAGGGGGCGAGCAGTACTTC
CDR3 protein: CASSLFPGGEQYF

J gene: TRBJ2-7
D gene: .
V gene: TRBV2
clone size: .
CDR3 DNA: TGTGCCAGCACGGCGGCCTACGAGCAGTACTTC
CDR3 protein: CASTAAYEQYF

J gene: TRBJ1-2
D gene: TRBD1
V gene: TRBV6-5
clone size: once
CDR3 DNA: TGTGCCAGCAGTTCCCGACAGGGGGGAGTATTCTATGGCTACACCTTC
CDR3 protein: CASSSRQGGVFYGYTF

J gene: TRBJ1-1
D gene: .
V gene: TRBV5-1
clone size: .
CDR3 DNA: TGCGCCAGCAGCTTGGATGTCGTAAATGAAGCTTTCTTT
CDR3 protein: CASSLDVVNEAFF

J gene: TRBJ2-5
D gene: .
V gene: TRBV5-1
clone size: .
CDR3 DNA: TGCGCCAGCAGCTTGGCCCAACTGTGGAGTGGAGAGACCCAGTACTTC
CDR3 protein: CASSLAQLWSGETQYF

J gene: TRBJ1-2
D gene: .
V gene: TRBV6-5
clone size: .
CDR3 DNA: TGTGCCAGCAGGGCGGACGAAAGCTATGGCTACACCTTC
CDR3 protein: CASRADESYGYTF

J gene: TRBJ2-7
D gene: TRBD1
V gene: TRBV10-3
clone size: .
CDR3 DNA: TGTGCCATCAGTGAGTCCTCCTGGACAGGGTTCGACGAGCAGTACTTC
CDR3 protein: CAISESSWTGFDEQYF

J gene: TRBJ1-3
D gene: TRBD1
V gene: TRBV2
clone size: few
CDR3 DNA: TGTGCCAGCAGTGGACAGGGGGCTGGAAACACCATATATTTT
CDR3 protein: CASSGQGAGNTIYF

J gene: TRBJ2-6
D gene: TRBD2
V gene: TRBV9
clone size: .
CDR3 DNA: TGTGCCAGCAGCGCCGGTGAGACTAGCGGTTTCTCTGGGGCCAACGTCCTGACTTTC
CDR3 protein: CASSAGETSGFSGANVLTF

J gene: TRBJ1-2
D gene: TRBD1
V gene: TRBV13
clone size: once
CDR3 DNA: TGTGCCAGCAGCTCACGGACAGGGGCGGGACTGTTGGACTTC
CDR3 protein: CASSSRTGAGLLDF

J gene: TRBJ1-2
D gene: .
V gene: TRBV6-1
clone size: .
CDR3 DNA: TGTGCCAGCAGTGAAGCTTGGGGGCGCGGCTATGGCTACACCTTC
CDR3 protein: CASSEAWGRGYGYTF

J gene: TRBJ1-6
D gene: .
V gene: TRBV5-1
clone size: .
CDR3 DNA: TGCGCCAGCAGCCAAGATAGCTCCTATAATTCACCCCTCCACTTT
CDR3 protein: CASSQDSSYNSPLHF

J gene: TRBJ1-2
D gene: .
V gene: TRBV4-3
clone size: .
CDR3 DNA: TGCGCCAGCAGCCAAGGGGCAGGGAGAGTAGTCTACACCTTC
CDR3 protein: CASSQGAGRVVYTF

J gene: TRBJ1-2
D gene: .
V gene: TRBV11-2
clone size: .
CDR3 DNA: TGTGCCAGCAGCTTGGGGACCGGAATTGGAGGCTACACCTTC
CDR3 protein: CASSLGTGIGGYTF

J gene: TRBJ1-5
D gene: .
V gene: TRBV2
clone size: .
CDR3 DNA: TGTGCCAGCACGGGGGAGAGCAATCAGCCCCAGCATTTT
CDR3 protein: CASTGESNQPQHF

J gene: TRBJ1-2
D gene: .
V gene: TRBV30
clone size: once
CDR3 DNA: TGTGCCTGGAGGCCAGCTAACTATGGCTACACCTTC
CDR3 protein: CAWRPANYGYTF

J gene: TRBJ2-1
D gene: .
V gene: TRBV6-1
clone size: .
CDR3 DNA: TGTGCCAGCAGGACGACAGGGACTAACAATGAGCAGTTCTTC
CDR3 protein: CASRTTGTNNEQFF

J gene: TRBJ2-3
D gene: TRBD1
V gene: TRBV7-2
clone size: .
CDR3 DNA: TGTGCCAGCAGCTCCCTCACCCTCGGACAGGGCGGAGATACGCAGTATTTT
CDR3 protein: CASSSLTLGQGGDTQYF

J gene: TRBJ2-6
D gene: TRBD1
V gene: TRBV2
clone size: .
CDR3 DNA: TGTGCCAGCATGGACAGGGGGCGTAACGGGGCCAACGTCCTGACTTTC
CDR3 protein: CASMDRGRNGANVLTF

J gene: TRBJ2-5
D gene: TRBD2
V gene: TRBV6-5
clone size: .
CDR3 DNA: TGTGCCAGCAGCAAGACTAGCGGGGTGGGGACCCAGTACTTC
CDR3 protein: CASSKTSGVGTQYF

J gene: TRBJ2-7
D gene: .
V gene: TRBV2
clone size: .
CDR3 DNA: TGTGCCAGCAGAAAGGACTATACCTACGAGCAGTACTTC
CDR3 protein: CASRKDYTYEQYF

J gene: TRBJ2-5
D gene: .
V gene: TRBV5-4
clone size: .
CDR3 DNA: TGTGCCAGCAGCTTGGCCTCAGGGTTCCAAGAGACCCAGTACTTC
CDR3 protein: CASSLASGFQETQYF

J gene: TRBJ2-7
D gene: TRBD1
V gene: TRBV29-1
clone size: .
CDR3 DNA: TGCAGCGTACTCGGACAGGGCTACGAGCAGTACTTC
CDR3 protein: CSVLGQGYEQYF

J gene: TRBJ2-3
D gene: TRBD2
V gene: TRBV11-3
clone size: .
CDR3 DNA: TGTGCCAGCAGCTCGACTAGCGGGAAAGTCTCCGGCACAGATACGCAGTATTTT
CDR3 protein: CASSSTSGKVSGTDTQYF

J gene: TRBJ2-7
D gene: TRBD1
V gene: TRBV11-2
clone size: once
CDR3 DNA: TGTGCCAGCAGCTTAGAAGGGCAGGGACAGAGTGACGAGCAGTACTTC
CDR3 protein: CASSLEGQGQSDEQYF

J gene: TRBJ2-7
D gene: TRBD1
V gene: TRBV6-1
clone size: .
CDR3 DNA: TGTGCCAGCAGGGAGAACCGACAGGGTCTCCACGAGCAGTACTTC
CDR3 protein: CASRENRQGLHEQYF

J gene: TRBJ2-7
D gene: .
V gene: TRBV20-1
clone size: .
CDR3 DNA: TGCAGTGCTAGAAAGGGGTACGAGCAGTACTTC
CDR3 protein: CSARKGYEQYF

J gene: TRBJ1-4
D gene: .
V gene: TRBV14
clone size: few
CDR3 DNA: TGTGCCAGCAGCCCTTTAGGGCAGGGGAATGAAAAACTGTTTTTT
CDR3 protein: CASSPLGQGNEKLFF

J gene: TRBJ2-7
D gene: .
V gene: TRBV7-2
clone size: .
CDR3 DNA: TGTGCCAGCAGCTTACTGCTGAACGCCCCGGCTGCCGAGCAGTACTTC
CDR3 protein: CASSLLLNAPAAEQYF

J gene: TRBJ2-1
D gene: .
V gene: TRBV7-2
clone size: .
CDR3 DNA: TGTGCCAGCACCGGTCGTGGGGAGTACAATGAGCAGTTCTTC
CDR3 protein: CASTGRGEYNEQFF

J gene: TRBJ2-1
D gene: .
V gene: TRBV11-3
clone size: .
CDR3 DNA: TGTGCCAGCAGCCTTACATGGGACAATGAGCAGTTCTTC
CDR3 protein: CASSLTWDNEQFF

J gene: TRBJ1-1
D gene: .
V gene: TRBV14
clone size: .
CDR3 DNA: TGTGCCAGCAGCCAAGAAGCAGGGAGGGCTGAAGCTTTCTTT
CDR3 protein: CASSQEAGRAEAFF

J gene: TRBJ1-3
D gene: TRBD1
V gene: TRBV19
clone size: .
CDR3 DNA: TGTGCCAGTACGACAGGGGGCCCTGGAAACACCATATATTTT
CDR3 protein: CASTTGGPGNTIYF

J gene: TRBJ2-2
D gene: .
V gene: TRBV25-1
clone size: once
CDR3 DNA: TGTGCCAGCAGTGACAAAGCGACGTTCACCGGGGAGCTGTTTTTT
CDR3 protein: CASSDKATFTGELFF

J gene: TRBJ1-1
D gene: TRBD1
V gene: TRBV7-9
clone size: once
CDR3 DNA: TGTGCCAGCAGCTCCAGCCAGGGGGCCGGGACTGAAGCTTTCTTT
CDR3 protein: CASSSSQGAGTEAFF

J gene: TRBJ2-3
D gene: .
V gene: TRBV7-2
clone size: .
CDR3 DNA: TGTGCCAGCAGCCGCATCCTGATAAGTAGCACAGATACGCAGTATTTT
CDR3 protein: CASSRILISSTDTQYF

J gene: TRBJ2-7
D gene: TRBD2
V gene: TRBV4-1
clone size: .
CDR3 DNA: TGCGCCAGCAGCCGGACTAGCGGGGGGGCTGGCGAGCAGTACTTC
CDR3 protein: CASSRTSGGAGEQYF

J gene: TRBJ2-7
D gene: TRBD2
V gene: TRBV15
clone size: .
CDR3 DNA: TGTGCCACCAGCAGAGAAGGGACTAGCGGGAGGCTGGGCTACGAGCAGTACTTC
CDR3 protein: CATSREGTSGRLGYEQYF

J gene: TRBJ1-2
D gene: .
V gene: TRBV6-5
clone size: .
CDR3 DNA: TGTGCCAGCAGTCCCACCTTGAGCGGGTATGGCTACACCTTC
CDR3 protein: CASSPTLSGYGYTF

J gene: TRBJ2-7
D gene: TRBD1
V gene: TRBV10-2
clone size: .
CDR3 DNA: TGCGCCAGCAAGGCGGACAGGAAGATCAGGGACGAGCAGTACTTC
CDR3 protein: CASKADRKIRDEQYF

J gene: TRBJ1-1
D gene: .
V gene: TRBV5-1
clone size: once
CDR3 DNA: TGCGCCAGCAGCTTGTACAGCTTGAACACTGAAGCTTTCTTT
CDR3 protein: CASSLYSLNTEAFF

J gene: TRBJ2-7
D gene: TRBD2
V gene: TRBV7-2
clone size: once
CDR3 DNA: TGTGCCAGCAGCAGAGACTCTAGCGGGAGGGCGTCCTACGAGCAGTACTTC
CDR3 protein: CASSRDSSGRASYEQYF

J gene: TRBJ2-2
D gene: .
V gene: TRBV25-1
clone size: .
CDR3 DNA: TGTGCCAGCAGTTGGACAACCGCGAACACCGGGGAGCTGTTTTTT
CDR3 protein: CASSWTTANTGELFF

J gene: TRBJ2-2
D gene: .
V gene: TRBV5-6
clone size: .
CDR3 DNA: TGTGCCAGCAGCTTGGACCAGGGGACCGGGGAGCTGTTTTTT
CDR3 protein: CASSLDQGTGELFF

J gene: TRBJ2-2
D gene: TRBD1
V gene: TRBV6-6
clone size: .
CDR3 DNA: TGTGCCAGCAGATCCGCCGGGACAGCGAACACCGGGGAGCTGTTTTTT
CDR3 protein: CASRSAGTANTGELFF

J gene: TRBJ2-3
D gene: .
V gene: TRBV11-2
clone size: .
CDR3 DNA: TGTGCCAGCTCTAGGGGCGGAACCCGCCCGGATACGCAGTATTTT
CDR3 protein: CASSRGGTRPDTQYF

J gene: TRBJ2-3
D gene: .
V gene: TRBV6-5
clone size: .
CDR3 DNA: TGTGCCAGCAGTTACTCGAGAACCACAGATACGCAGTATTTT
CDR3 protein: CASSYSRTTDTQYF

J gene: TRBJ2-7
D gene: .
V gene: TRBV18
clone size: few
CDR3 DNA: TGTGCCAGCTCACCACCTTCCGGGGCGTACGAGCAGTACTTC
CDR3 protein: CASSPPSGAYEQYF

J gene: TRBJ2-7
D gene: .
V gene: TRBV10-3
clone size: .
CDR3 DNA: TGTGCCATCAGTGATTCCCGGAACAGAAGCTCCTACGAGCAGTACTTC
CDR3 protein: CAISDSRNRSSYEQYF